This T cell receptor beta chain was profiled in a study of shared clonotypes between healthy human individuals. Nashville, Tennessee was home to all donors, who were Caucasian adults. CDR1 SGHRS and CDR2 YFSETQ come from the germline V gene. The CDR3 has 15 amino acids. Unmatched junction bases numbered 10, after V lost 0 bases and J lost 12 bases. Once extracted for a subset, genomic DNA was divided evenly among several immunoSEQ plates. Some 30,000 T cell genomes, or about 200 ng DNA, went into the sorted-subset replicate PCRs. Produced via immunoSEQ multiplex PCR; TCRdb's table is partial and in-frame only. The data contain around 2,000,000 clones, 95% of them seen just once; the ten biggest clones take up 0.1% to 0.15%.

This chain joins TRBV5-1 and TRBJ2-4, with 9 bases lining up with TRBD2. The source material was naive CD4+ T cells sorted from blood. Subset noted: CD45RA+ positively selected. The receptor was derived from a man aged 18 to 29 in good health. CDR3 sequence (DNA): TGCGCCAGCAGCTTGGGGACTAGCGAGTTTCAGCCTCAGTACTTC. Its translation: CASSLGTSEFQPQYF.